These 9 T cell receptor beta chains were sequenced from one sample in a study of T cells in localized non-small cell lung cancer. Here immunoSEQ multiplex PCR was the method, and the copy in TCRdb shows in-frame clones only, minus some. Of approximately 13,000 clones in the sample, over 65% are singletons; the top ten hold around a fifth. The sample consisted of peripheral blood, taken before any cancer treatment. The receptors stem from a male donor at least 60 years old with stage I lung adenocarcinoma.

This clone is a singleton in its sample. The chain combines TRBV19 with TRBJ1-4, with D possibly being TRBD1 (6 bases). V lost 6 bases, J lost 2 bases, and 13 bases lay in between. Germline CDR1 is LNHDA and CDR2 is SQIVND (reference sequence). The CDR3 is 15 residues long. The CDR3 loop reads CASRPQGPTNEKLFF. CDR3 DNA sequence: TGTGCCAGTAGGCCACAGGGACCGACTAATGAAAAACTGTTTTTT.

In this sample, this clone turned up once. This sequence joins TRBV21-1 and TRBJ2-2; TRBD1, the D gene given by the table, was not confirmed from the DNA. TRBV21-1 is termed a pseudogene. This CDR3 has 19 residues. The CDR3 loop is CASSKRYSGQGEGTGELFF. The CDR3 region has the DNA TGTGCCAGCAGCAAAAGGTACTCGGGACAGGGAGAAGGTACCGGGGAGCTGTTTTTT.

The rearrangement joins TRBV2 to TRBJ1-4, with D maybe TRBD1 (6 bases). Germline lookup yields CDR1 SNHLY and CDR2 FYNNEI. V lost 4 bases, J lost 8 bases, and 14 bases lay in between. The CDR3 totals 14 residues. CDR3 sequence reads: CASSAQGSGEKLFF. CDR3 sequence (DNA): TGTGCCAGCAGTGCACAGGGCTCAGGGGAAAAACTGTTTTTT.

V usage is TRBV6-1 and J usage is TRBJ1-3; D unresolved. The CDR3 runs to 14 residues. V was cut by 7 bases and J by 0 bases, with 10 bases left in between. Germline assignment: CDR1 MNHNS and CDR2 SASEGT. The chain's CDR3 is CASIPLNSGNTIYF. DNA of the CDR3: TGTGCCAGCATTCCGCTAAACTCTGGAAACACCATATATTTT.

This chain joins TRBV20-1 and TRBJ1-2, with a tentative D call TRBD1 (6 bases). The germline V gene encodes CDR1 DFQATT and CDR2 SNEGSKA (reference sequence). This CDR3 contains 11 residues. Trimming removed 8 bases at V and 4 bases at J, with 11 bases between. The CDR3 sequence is CSSGVIYGYTF. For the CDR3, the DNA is TGCAGTTCAGGGGTTATCTATGGCTACACCTTC.

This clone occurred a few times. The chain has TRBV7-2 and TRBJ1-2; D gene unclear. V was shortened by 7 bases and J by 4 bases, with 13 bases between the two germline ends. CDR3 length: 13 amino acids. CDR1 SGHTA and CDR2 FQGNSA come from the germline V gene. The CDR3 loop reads CASIPAGFYGYTF. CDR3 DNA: TGTGCCAGCATCCCCGCGGGTTTCTATGGCTACACCTTC.

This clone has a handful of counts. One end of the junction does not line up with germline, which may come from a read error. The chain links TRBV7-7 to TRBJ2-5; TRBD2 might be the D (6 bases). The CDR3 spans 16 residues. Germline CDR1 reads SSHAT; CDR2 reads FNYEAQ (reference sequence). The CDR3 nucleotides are TGTGCTAGCAGCTCCCGATTGGGACTGGGGGAAGAGACCCAGTACTTC. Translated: CASSSRLGLGEETQYF.

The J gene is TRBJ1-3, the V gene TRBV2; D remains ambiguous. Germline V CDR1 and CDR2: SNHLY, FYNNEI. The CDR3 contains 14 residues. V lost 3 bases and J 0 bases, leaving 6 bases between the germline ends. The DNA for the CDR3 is TGTGCCAGCAGTGAGCAGAGCTCTGGAAACACCATATATTTT. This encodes CASSEQSSGNTIYF.

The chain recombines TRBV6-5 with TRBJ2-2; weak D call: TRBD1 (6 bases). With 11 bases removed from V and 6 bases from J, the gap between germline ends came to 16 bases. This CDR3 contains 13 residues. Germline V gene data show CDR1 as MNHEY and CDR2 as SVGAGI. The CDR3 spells CAARDTVAGELFF. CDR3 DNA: TGTGCCGCCCGGGACACAGTCGCCGGGGAGCTGTTTTTT.